This entry describes one T cell receptor (beta chain). Its antigen is unknown. Here immunoSEQ multiplex PCR was the method, and the copy in TCRdb shows in-frame clones only, minus some. The repertoire has 130,000 or so clones, roughly 91% of them found once; the top ten carry about 3.5%. The data are from a study of cytomegalovirus exposure and HLA in healthy donors. Points from the study as a whole: According to a subsequent analysis, TCR clusters from the first cohort were inclined to appear together in the roughly 120 validation repertoires. There were 150 to 200 TCR beta chains listed as cytomegalovirus-associated. In vitro data verified a few CMV-associated chains as specific for CMV antigens.

Specimen: PBMCs. The sequence was obtained from a man aged 30 to 39 in good health and CMV-seronegative.

In DNA, the CDR3 is TGTGCCAGCAGTTTAACGCAGGGCAATCAGCCCCAGCATTTT. This gives the protein CASSLTQGNQPQHF. The V gene is TRBV28, the J gene TRBJ1-5, with D uncertain. The CDR3 is made up of 14 amino acids. Per germline, CDR1 MDHEN and CDR2 SYDVKM. The V gene lost 2 bases and the J gene lost 2 bases, with 7 bases spanning the gap. Supplemented by reference TRBV28 and TRBJ1-5, the full variable domain reads DVKVTQSSRYLVKRTGEKVFLECVQDMDHENMFWYRQDPGLGLRLIYFSYDVKMKEKGDIPEGYSVSREKKERFSLILESASTNQTSMYLCASSLTQGNQPQHFGDGTRLSIL.